This TCR beta chain came from a study of CD8 T cells in Susac syndrome. Overall study: Patients with Susac syndrome were therapy-naive, taking corticosteroids, with some also receiving intravenous immunoglobulin, or taking intravenous immunoglobulin alone at the time their blood was drawn. Study-level results: The authors found fewer than 20 Susac-specific public clones in total CD8+ repertoires and five or six in CD8+ TEMRA repertoires.

Random hexamers primed reverse transcription of about 0.5 to 1 ug RNA. Using its own MiXCR run on the immunoSEQ multiplex PCR reads, TCRdb lists one record per CDR3 protein. The data show approximately 80,000 distinct CDR3 sequences, approximately 94% seen once. The germline gives CDR1 SQVTM, CDR2 ANQGSEA. The CDR3 covers 12 residues. Trimming removed 6 bases from V and 0 bases from J, with 9 bases in between. Negative isolation was used for CD8+ and CD4+ T cells, and FACS enrichment was applied to TEMRA cells. As for this clonotype: The antigen is not known.

V is TRBV29-1 and J is TRBJ2-7; no clear D. This TCR came from a human donor with Susac syndrome. The sample taken for sequencing was CD8+ T cells from PBMCs. The CDR3 nucleotides read TGCAGCGTCCTGGACGGCTCCTACGAGCAGTACTTC. It codes for CSVLDGSYEQYF.